This T cell receptor beta chain was profiled in a study of cytomegalovirus exposure and HLA in healthy donors. General study findings and limits: Confirmation in vitro established that a few CMV-associated chains were specific for CMV antigens. Diagnosis of cytomegalovirus status made by the classifier reportedly showed high specificity and sensitivity. HLA alleles were associated with 15,000 to 20,000 TCR beta sequences in a later analysis at 0.05 false discovery rate.

With respect to this clone: What it binds is not known.

There are 13 residues in the CDR3. Germline values: CDR1 KGHSH, CDR2 LQKENI. The germline V and J ends were trimmed by 3 bases and 7 bases, with 13 bases remaining between them. A multiplex PCR was run with 60 Vbeta primers and 13 Jbeta primers. Generated by immunoSEQ multiplex PCR, the TCRdb table keeps only in-frame clones and is missing some. This table holds about 150,000 clones, nearly 80% found once. The V call is TRBV18, the J call TRBJ2-7, with a weak D call TRBD2 (6 bases). Sequencing was performed on PBMCs. The receptor was isolated from a woman in her 30s in good health and CMV-seronegative. The CDR3 loop is CASSPSLGGEQYF. CDR3 bases: TGTGCCAGCTCACCCTCGCTAGGAGGGGAGCAGTACTTC. Drawing the rest from reference TRBV18 and TRBJ2-7, the complete variable domain is NAGVMQNPRHLVRRRGQEARLRCSPMKGHSHVYWYRQLPEEGLKFMVYLQKENIIDESGMPKERFSAEFPKEGPSILRIQQVVRGDSAAYFCASSPSLGGEQYFGPGTRLTVT.